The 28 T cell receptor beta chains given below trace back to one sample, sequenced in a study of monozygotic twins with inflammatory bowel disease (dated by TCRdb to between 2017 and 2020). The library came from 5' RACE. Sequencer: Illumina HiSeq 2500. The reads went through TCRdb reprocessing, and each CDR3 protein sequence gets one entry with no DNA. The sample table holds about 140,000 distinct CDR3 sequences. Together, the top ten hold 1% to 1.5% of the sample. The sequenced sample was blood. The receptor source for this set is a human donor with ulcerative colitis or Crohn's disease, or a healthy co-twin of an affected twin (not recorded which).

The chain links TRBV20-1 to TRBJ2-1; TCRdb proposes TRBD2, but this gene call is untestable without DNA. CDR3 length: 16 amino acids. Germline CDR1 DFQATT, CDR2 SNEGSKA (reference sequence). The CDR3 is CSARGLAGEWGRWQFF.

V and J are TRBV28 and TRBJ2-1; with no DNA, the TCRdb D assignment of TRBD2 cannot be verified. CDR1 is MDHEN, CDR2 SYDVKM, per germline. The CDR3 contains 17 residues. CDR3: CASSSIAGGPTYNEQFF.

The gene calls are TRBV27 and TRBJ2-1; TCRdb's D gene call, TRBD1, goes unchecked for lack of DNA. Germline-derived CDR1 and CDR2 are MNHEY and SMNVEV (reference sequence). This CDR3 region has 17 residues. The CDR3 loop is CASSLRDGKSSYNEQFF.

The CDR3 loop reads CASSQEGAGGPDTQYF. The chain employs TRBV4-1 and TRBJ2-3; TCRdb reports TRBD2, a call that lacks DNA to check it against. The CDR3 has 16 amino acids. Germline loops: CDR1 MGHRA, CDR2 YSYEKL.

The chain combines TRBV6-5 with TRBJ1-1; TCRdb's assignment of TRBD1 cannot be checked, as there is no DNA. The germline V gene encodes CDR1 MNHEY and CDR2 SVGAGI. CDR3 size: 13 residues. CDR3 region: CASISGVSTEAFF.

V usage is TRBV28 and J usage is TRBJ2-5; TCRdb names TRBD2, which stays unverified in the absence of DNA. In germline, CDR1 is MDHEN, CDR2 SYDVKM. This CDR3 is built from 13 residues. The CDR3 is CASRTSGKETQYF.

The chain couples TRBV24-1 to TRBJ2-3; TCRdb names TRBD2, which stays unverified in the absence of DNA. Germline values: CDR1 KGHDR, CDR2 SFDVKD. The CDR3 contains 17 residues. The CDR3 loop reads CATSGSGLAGAADTQYF.

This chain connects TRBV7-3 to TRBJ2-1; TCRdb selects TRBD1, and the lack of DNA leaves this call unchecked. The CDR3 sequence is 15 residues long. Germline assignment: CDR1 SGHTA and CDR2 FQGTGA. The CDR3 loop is CASSLIGALVYEQFF.

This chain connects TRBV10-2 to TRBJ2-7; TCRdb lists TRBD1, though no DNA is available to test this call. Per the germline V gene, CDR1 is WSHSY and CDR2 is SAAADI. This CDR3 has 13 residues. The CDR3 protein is CASGRDSRSGQYF.

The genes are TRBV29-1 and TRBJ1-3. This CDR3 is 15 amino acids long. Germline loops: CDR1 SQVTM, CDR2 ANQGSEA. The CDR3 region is CSVERATTSGNTIYF.

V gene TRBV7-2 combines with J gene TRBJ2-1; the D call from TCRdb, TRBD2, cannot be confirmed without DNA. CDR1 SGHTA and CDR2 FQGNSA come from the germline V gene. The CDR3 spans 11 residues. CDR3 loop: CASSLSTRAHF.

The CDR3 here is CASSGRRRAYNEQFF. The V gene is TRBV6-1, the J gene TRBJ2-1. CDR1 MNHNS and CDR2 SASEGT come from the germline V gene. This CDR3 contains 15 residues.

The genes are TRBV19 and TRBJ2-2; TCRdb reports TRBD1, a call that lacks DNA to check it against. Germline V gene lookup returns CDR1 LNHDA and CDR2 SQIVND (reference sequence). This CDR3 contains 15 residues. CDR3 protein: CASSKTGGGTGELFF.

The CDR3 loop is CASSLDPGAGETQYF. The chain employs TRBV11-2 and TRBJ2-5; TCRdb proposes TRBD1, but this gene call is untestable without DNA. The germline V gene has CDR1 SGHAT and CDR2 FQNNGV. The CDR3 loop spans 15 amino acids. Using reference TRBV11-2 and TRBJ2-5 for the parts outside the CDR3, the full variable domain is EAGVAQSPRYKIIEKRQSVAFWCNPISGHATLYWYQQILGQGPKLLIQFQNNGVVDDSQLPKDRFSAERLKGVDSTLKIQPAKLEDSAVYLCASSLDPGAGETQYFGPGTRLLVL.

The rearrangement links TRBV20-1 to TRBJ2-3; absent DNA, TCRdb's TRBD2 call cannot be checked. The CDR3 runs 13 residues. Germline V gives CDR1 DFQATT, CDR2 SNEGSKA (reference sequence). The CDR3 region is CSAWLAATDTQYF.

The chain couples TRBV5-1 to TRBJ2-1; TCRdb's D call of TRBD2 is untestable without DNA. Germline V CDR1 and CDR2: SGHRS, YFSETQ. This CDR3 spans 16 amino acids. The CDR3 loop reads CASRRSGRALYNEQFF.

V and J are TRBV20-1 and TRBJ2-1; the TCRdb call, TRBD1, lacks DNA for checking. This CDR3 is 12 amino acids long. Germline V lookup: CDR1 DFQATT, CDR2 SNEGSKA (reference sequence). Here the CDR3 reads CSATGTYNEQFF.

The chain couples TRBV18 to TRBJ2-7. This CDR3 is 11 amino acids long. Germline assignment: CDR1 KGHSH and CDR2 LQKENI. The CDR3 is CASSDFYEQYF.

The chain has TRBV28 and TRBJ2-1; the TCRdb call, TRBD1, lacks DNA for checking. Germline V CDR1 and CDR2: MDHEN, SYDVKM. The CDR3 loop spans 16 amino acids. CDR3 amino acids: CASSPLGQGTYNEQFF.

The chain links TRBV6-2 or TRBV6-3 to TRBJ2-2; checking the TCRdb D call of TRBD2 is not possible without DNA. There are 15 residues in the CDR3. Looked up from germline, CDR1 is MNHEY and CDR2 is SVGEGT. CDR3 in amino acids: CASSSTSGTTGELFF.

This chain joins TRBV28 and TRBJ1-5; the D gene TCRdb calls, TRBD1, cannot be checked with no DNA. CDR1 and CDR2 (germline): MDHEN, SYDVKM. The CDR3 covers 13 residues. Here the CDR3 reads CASSIPGVRTQHF.

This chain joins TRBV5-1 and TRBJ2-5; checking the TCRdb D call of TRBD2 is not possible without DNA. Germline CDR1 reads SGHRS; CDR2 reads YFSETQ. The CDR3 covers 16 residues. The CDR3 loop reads CASSLRREYPGETQYF.

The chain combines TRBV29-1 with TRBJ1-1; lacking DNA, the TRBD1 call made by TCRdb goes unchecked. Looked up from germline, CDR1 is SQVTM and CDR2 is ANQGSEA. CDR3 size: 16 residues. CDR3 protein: CSVGSLRDRVSTEAFF. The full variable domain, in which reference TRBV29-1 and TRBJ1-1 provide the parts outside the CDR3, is SAVISQKPSRDICQRGTSLTIQCQVDSQVTMMFWYRQQPGQSLTLIATANQGSEATYESGFVIDKFPISRPNLTFSTLTVSNMSPEDSSIYLCSVGSLRDRVSTEAFFGQGTRLTVV.

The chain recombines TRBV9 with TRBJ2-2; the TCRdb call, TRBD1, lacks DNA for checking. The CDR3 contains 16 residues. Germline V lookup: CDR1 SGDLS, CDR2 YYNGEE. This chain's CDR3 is CASSVAKREGAGELFF.

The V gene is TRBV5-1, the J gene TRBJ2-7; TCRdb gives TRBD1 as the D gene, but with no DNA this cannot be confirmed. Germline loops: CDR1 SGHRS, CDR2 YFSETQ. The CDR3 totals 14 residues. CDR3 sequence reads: CASSSLDRTYEQYF.

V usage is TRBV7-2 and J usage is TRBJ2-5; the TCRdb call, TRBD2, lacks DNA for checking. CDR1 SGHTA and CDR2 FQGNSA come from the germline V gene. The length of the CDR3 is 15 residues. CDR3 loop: CASSLAGLAVETQYF.

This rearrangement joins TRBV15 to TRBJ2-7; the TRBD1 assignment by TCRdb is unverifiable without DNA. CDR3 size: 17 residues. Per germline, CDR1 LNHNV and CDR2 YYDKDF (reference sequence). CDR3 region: CATSRASGTGSYYEQYF.

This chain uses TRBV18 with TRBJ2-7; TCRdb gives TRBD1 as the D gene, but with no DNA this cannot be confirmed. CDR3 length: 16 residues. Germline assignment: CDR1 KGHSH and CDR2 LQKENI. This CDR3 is CASSPVRGRFSYEQYF.